What follows are 31 T cell receptor beta chains derived from one specimen sequenced in a study of blood T cell repertoires in COVID-19. The table came from immunoSEQ multiplex PCR; TCRdb's copy has only in-frame clones and leaves some out. This sample has over 30,000 clones, with about 89% found just once. What was sequenced was peripheral blood. The receptor source for this set is a man older than 75 with active COVID-19.

The chain links TRBV6-5 to TRBJ1-4; 10 positions agree with TRBD1. V lost 5 bases, J lost 11 bases, and 8 bases stayed unmatched. CDR3 length equals 14 residues. Germline CDR1 MNHEY, CDR2 SVGAGI. CDR3 in DNA: TGTGCCAGCAGTACAGACAGGGGGCAATCTAAACTGTTTTTT. This sequence encodes CASSTDRGQSKLFF.

CDR3 residues: CASSESGDLIGEQYF. The CDR3 coding sequence is TGTGCCAGCAGTGAATCAGGGGACCTAATAGGCGAGCAGTACTTC. The chain is built from TRBV6-1 and TRBJ2-7; the D gene is possibly TRBD1 (6 bases). Germline lookup yields CDR1 MNHNS and CDR2 SASEGT. The CDR3 totals 15 residues. Trimming stripped 2 bases from V and 6 bases from J, with 17 bases between.

This clone was picked up one time. This chain uses TRBV6-4 with TRBJ1-2; 10 bases line up with TRBD1. The CDR3 loop spans 14 amino acids. Trimming at V came to 6 bases and at J to 1 base, leaving 2 bases not matched to a gene. Looked up from germline, CDR1 is MRHNA and CDR2 is SNTAGT. CDR3 amino acids: CASSRDRGNYGYTF. The CDR3 DNA sequence: TGTGCCAGCAGCCGGGACAGGGGTAACTATGGCTACACCTTC.

The sample holds a few counts of this clone. The CDR3 region is CASSTAGGRPLHF. The CDR3 DNA sequence: TGTGCCAGCAGCACAGCAGGAGGGAGACCCCTCCACTTT. This rearrangement joins TRBV3-1 (or the pseudogene TRBV3-2) to TRBJ1-6; D unclear. From germline, CDR1 is LGHDT and CDR2 YNNKEL (reference sequence). The CDR3 has 13 residues. Trimming shortened V by 5 bases and J by 12 bases, and 14 bases separated the two germline ends.

The chain recombines TRBV2 with TRBJ2-5; D perhaps matches TRBD2 (6 bases). Trimming removed 9 bases at V and 2 bases at J, with 16 bases between. Germline V gene sequence: CDR1 SNHLY, CDR2 FYNNEI. The CDR3 is made up of 14 amino acids. The CDR3 coding sequence is TGTGCCAGACAGATCGGGGCGGGACAAGAGACCCAGTACTTC. Its translation is CARQIGAGQETQYF.

J is TRBJ2-2 and V is TRBV19; 11 bases line up with TRBD2. V lost 9 bases, J lost 3 bases, and 12 bases stayed unmatched. This CDR3 has 17 residues. Germline loops: CDR1 LNHDA, CDR2 SQIVND (reference sequence). The chain's CDR3 is CASTSGSISLDTGELFF. CDR3 nucleotides: TGTGCCAGCACTAGCGGGAGCATCTCATTGGACACCGGGGAGCTGTTTTTT.

The chain recombines TRBV4-1 with TRBJ1-4; no firm D call. The CDR3 length is 14 residues. The germline V gene has CDR1 MGHRA and CDR2 YSYEKL. The V end lost 3 bases, the J end lost 5 bases, and 10 bases lay between the germline ends. The CDR3 sequence is CASSQRAGNEKLFF. The CDR3 DNA reads as TGCGCCAGCAGCCAGAGGGCCGGGAATGAAAAACTGTTTTTT.

The chain links TRBV5-6 to TRBJ2-3, with TRBD1 identical over 9 bases. Trimming cost V 0 bases and J 1 base; bases outside gene matches: 6. This CDR3 has 17 residues. Germline V gene sequence: CDR1 SGHDT, CDR2 YYEEEE. The CDR3 is CASSLVTGGYRTDTQYF. The CDR3 DNA reads as TGTGCCAGCAGCTTGGTTACAGGGGGCTACCGCACAGATACGCAGTATTTT.

The chain employs TRBV28 and TRBJ1-1, with D perhaps matching TRBD1 (6 bases). V lost 7 bases and J lost 0, with 18 bases in between. The germline V gene encodes CDR1 MDHEN and CDR2 SYDVKM. The length of the CDR3 is 16 residues. CDR3 nucleotides: TGTGCCAGCATAGGTCAGGGTGGGACAATGAACACTGAAGCTTTCTTT. The encoded protein is CASIGQGGTMNTEAFF.

This sequence joins TRBV7-9 and TRBJ2-7; possibly TRBD2 for D (6 bases). Trimming removed 1 base at V and 1 base at J, with 8 bases between. Looked up from germline, CDR1 is SEHNR and CDR2 is FQNEAQ (reference sequence). This CDR3 has 14 residues. The CDR3 is CASSLVRESYEQYF. The DNA of the CDR3 is TGTGCCAGCAGCTTAGTTCGGGAGTCCTACGAGCAGTACTTC.

V usage is TRBV7-2 and J usage is TRBJ1-2; TRBD1 might be the D (5 bases). Trimming removed 8 bases from V and 3 bases from J, with 16 bases in between. The germline gives CDR1 SGHTA, CDR2 FQGNSA. The CDR3 spans 14 residues. Here the CDR3 DNA reads TGTGCCAGCCGCCCGTTTCGGGGGGACTATGGCTACACCTTC. This encodes CASRPFRGDYGYTF. Together with reference TRBV7-2 and TRBJ1-2, the CDR3 gives the full variable domain: GAGVSQSPSNKVTEKGKDVELRCDPISGHTALYWYRQSLGQGLEFLIYFQGNSAPDKSGLPSDRFSAERTGGSVSTLTIQRTQQEDSAVYLCASRPFRGDYGYTFGSGTRLTVV.

This sequence joins TRBV28 and TRBJ2-1; TRBD2 matches at 14 bases. From germline, CDR1 is MDHEN and CDR2 SYDVKM. CDR3 length: 16 residues. V was pared by 1 base and J by 10 bases, with 6 bases of the junction left unmatched. CDR3 sequence reads: CASSLFGTSGRGEQFF. The CDR3 coding sequence is TGTGCCAGCAGTTTATTTGGGACTAGCGGGAGAGGGGAGCAGTTCTTC.

CDR3 residues: CASSSLAGHKEQYF. For the CDR3, the DNA is TGTGCCAGCAGTTCGCTAGCGGGACATAAAGAGCAGTACTTC. The rearrangement links TRBV6-2 or TRBV6-3 to TRBJ2-7, with 9 positions matching TRBD2. The CDR3 sequence is 14 residues long. Germline CDR1 is MNHEY and CDR2 is SVGEGT. V trimming: 4 bases; J trimming: 7 bases; junction bases outside the gene matches: 8.

This clone appeared a few times. The rearrangement joins TRBV4-3 to TRBJ2-3; D is perhaps TRBD1 (6 bases). Per germline, CDR1 LGHNA and CDR2 YSLEER. This CDR3 has 15 amino acids. V gave up 4 bases and J gave up 5 bases, with 16 bases separating them. CDR3 sequence (DNA): TGCGCCAGCAGCCCCTCCTGGACAGTTCTAGATACGCAGTATTTT. Residues: CASSPSWTVLDTQYF.

This clone has a single count. The genes are TRBV6-5 and TRBJ1-4; D remains unclear. From germline, CDR1 is MNHEY and CDR2 SVGAGI. The CDR3 consists of 15 residues. Trimming left V 0 bases short and J 8 bases short, with 13 bases between. CDR3 amino acids: CASSYSGRPGEKLFF. The CDR3 bases are TGTGCCAGCAGTTACTCAGGACGGCCGGGGGAAAAACTGTTTTTT.

The J gene is TRBJ2-7, the V gene TRBV6-2 or TRBV6-3, with 10 bases fitting TRBD1. The CDR3 runs to 15 residues. The J segment lost 2 bases and the V segment lost 2 bases, leaving 3 bases of the junction unmatched. Looked up from germline, CDR1 is MNHEY and CDR2 is SVGEGT. The CDR3 loop is CASSYPGQGTYEQYF. As DNA, the CDR3 is TGTGCCAGCAGTTACCCGGGACAGGGGACCTACGAGCAGTACTTC.

V and J are TRBV28 and TRBJ2-2; 9 bases align to TRBD1. CDR3 length equals 14 residues. V gave up 5 bases and J gave up 5 bases; unmatched junction bases: 3. Germline CDR1 reads MDHEN; CDR2 reads SYDVKM. The CDR3 nucleotides read TGTGCCAGCAGTGGGACAGGGTCAACCGGGGAGCTGTTTTTT. Its protein is CASSGTGSTGELFF. Filled out from reference TRBV28 and TRBJ2-2, the complete variable domain reads DVKVTQSSRYLVKRTGEKVFLECVQDMDHENMFWYRQDPGLGLRLIYFSYDVKMKEKGDIPEGYSVSREKKERFSLILESASTNQTSMYLCASSGTGSTGELFFGEGSRLTVL.

The gene calls are TRBV7-8 and TRBJ2-7; 7 bases match TRBD1. Germline assignment: CDR1 SGHVS and CDR2 FQNEAQ. Germline trimming cut 1 base from V and 1 base from J; bases unmatched to any gene: 4. CDR3 length equals 15 residues. The CDR3: CASSLGGTESYEQYF. CDR3 nucleotide sequence: TGTGCCAGCAGCTTAGGAGGGACAGAATCCTACGAGCAGTACTTC.

The V and J genes are TRBV13 and TRBJ1-1; 7 bases fit TRBD1. Germline CDR1 reads PRHDT; CDR2 reads FYEKMQ (reference sequence). The CDR3 is 14 residues long. V was clipped by 6 bases and J by 4 bases; unmatched bases: 8. CDR3 nucleotide sequence: TGTGCCAGCAGGACCCTGCAGGGGGGCACTGAAGCTTTCTTT. This translates into CASRTLQGGTEAFF.

The chain employs TRBV5-4 and TRBJ2-7, with D tentatively TRBD2 (5 bases). V gave up 3 bases and J gave up 5 bases, with 9 bases separating them. This CDR3 spans 12 amino acids. Per the germline V gene, CDR1 is SGHNT and CDR2 is YYREEE (reference sequence). The CDR3 here is CASSSTRDEQYF. In DNA form, the CDR3 reads TGTGCCAGCAGCTCTACTAGAGACGAGCAGTACTTC.

The chain combines TRBV6-2 or TRBV6-3 with TRBJ2-1; a possible D gene is TRBD2 (5 bases). The CDR3 has 13 amino acids. Germline V gene sequence: CDR1 MNHEY, CDR2 SVGEGT. Trimming removed 4 bases from V and 4 bases from J, with 8 bases in between. The CDR3 coding sequence is TGTGCCAGCAGTTTTCGGGAATACAATGAGCAGTTCTTC. It translates to CASSFREYNEQFF.

The chain is built from TRBV6-2 or TRBV6-3 and TRBJ2-5; the match to TRBD2 covers 8 bases. Per the germline V gene, CDR1 is MNHEY and CDR2 is SVGEGT. CDR3 length equals 15 residues. Losses at the gene ends were 0 bases for V and 2 bases for J; bases not matched to a gene: 2. CDR3 loop: CASSYSSGDQETQYF. CDR3 bases: TGTGCCAGCAGTTACTCTAGCGGGGATCAAGAGACCCAGTACTTC.

The chain combines TRBV11-2 with TRBJ2-5; possible D gene TRBD1, 5 bases. The germline V and J ends were trimmed by 5 bases and 4 bases, with 14 bases remaining between them. This CDR3 is built from 14 residues. Germline V lookup: CDR1 SGHAT, CDR2 FQNNGV. The CDR3 reads CASSPGLLPETQYF. The CDR3 bases are TGTGCCAGCAGCCCAGGGTTGCTTCCAGAGACCCAGTACTTC.

The DNA for the CDR3 is TGTGCCAGCAGTCGCCCCCGGACAGGGAAAGTAGGGGAGCTGTTTTTT. Its protein product is CASSRPRTGKVGELFF. The chain joins TRBV6-2 or TRBV6-3 to TRBJ2-2; 8 bases line up with TRBD1. V lost 5 bases and J lost 8; bases outside the gene matches: 13. Per the germline V gene, CDR1 is MNHEY and CDR2 is SVGEGT. The CDR3 length is 16 residues.

J is TRBJ1-2 and V is TRBV28; D not certain. The CDR3 is made up of 16 amino acids. V shed 1 base and J shed 0 bases, with 12 bases lying between them. The germline CDR1 and CDR2 sequences are MDHEN and SYDVKM. CDR3 in amino acids: CASSLLVAGSNYGYTF. The CDR3 DNA reads as TGTGCCAGCAGTTTATTAGTCGCGGGATCTAACTATGGCTACACCTTC.

This clone was counted once. The CDR3 DNA sequence: TGTGCCAGCAGCCCCGTTTCAGGACAGGGCTCCTACGAGCAGTACTTC. Its protein is CASSPVSGQGSYEQYF. The J gene is TRBJ2-7, the V gene TRBV4-2; 8 positions match TRBD1. The CDR3 has 16 residues. The germline gives CDR1 LGHNA, CDR2 YNFKEQ. V was clipped by 4 bases and J by 0 bases; unmatched bases: 8.

Regarding this clone: The sample has other DNA sequences that encode this CDR3 too. The chain couples TRBV7-2 to TRBJ2-7; D unclear. Trimming took off 5 bases at V and 2 bases at J, with 4 bases between the two ends. The CDR3 is 11 residues long. In germline, CDR1 is SGHTA, CDR2 FQGNSA. This CDR3 reads CASSSTYEQYF. As DNA, the CDR3 is TGTGCCAGCAGCAGCACCTACGAGCAGTACTTC.

The chain links TRBV7-2 to TRBJ1-4, with 10 nucleotides matching TRBD1. Germline loops: CDR1 SGHTA, CDR2 FQGNSA. Unmatched junction bases numbered 1, after V lost 5 bases and J lost 7 bases. This CDR3 contains 13 residues. CDR3 protein: CASSRDRGEKLFF. CDR3 nucleotides: TGTGCCAGCAGCCGGGACAGGGGTGAAAAACTGTTTTTT.

This clone was detected only a few times. V and J are TRBV11-2 and TRBJ2-2; 9 positions agree with TRBD2. The ends lost 4 bases at V and 2 bases at J; junction bases unmatched: 11. There are 18 residues in the CDR3. From germline, CDR1 is SGHAT and CDR2 FQNNGV. CDR3: CASSSPRGAGGNTGELFF. The CDR3 region has the DNA TGTGCCAGCAGCTCCCCTCGAGGAGCGGGAGGAAACACCGGGGAGCTGTTTTTT.

The chain employs TRBV6-5 and TRBJ2-7; D is perhaps TRBD2 (6 bases). Germline V CDR1 and CDR2: MNHEY, SVGAGI. CDR3 length equals 15 residues. V dropped 2 bases and J dropped 2 bases, with 13 bases sitting between them. The CDR3 protein is CASSYPRESPYEQYF. CDR3 DNA sequence: TGTGCCAGCAGTTACCCACGGGAGTCCCCCTACGAGCAGTACTTC.

This clone showed up just a few times. The chain recombines TRBV7-9 with TRBJ2-7; D perhaps matches TRBD1 (5 bases). Germline CDR1 reads SEHNR; CDR2 reads FQNEAQ (reference sequence). Trimming removed 3 bases at V and 2 bases at J, with 11 bases between. The CDR3 has 14 amino acids. CDR3 residues: CASSLSEQAYEQYF. Here the CDR3 DNA reads TGTGCCAGCAGCTTGTCGGAACAGGCCTACGAGCAGTACTTC.